The clone carrying this T cell receptor beta chain was counted a few times. Its antigen is undetermined. The CDR3 runs 14 residues. CDR1 is MNHEY, CDR2 SVGAGI, per germline. Trimming took 4 bases from V and 3 from J; bases not matched to a gene: 1. The data stem from a study of cytomegalovirus exposure and HLA in healthy donors. Notes on the study in general: In a later analysis, a genetic analysis reported fewer productive-TCR N-insertions in an Asian-associated ancestry cluster than the cohort average. Most TCRs appeared rarely, but some public TCRs recurred in many donors. Previous analysis showed most TCR beta V segments were productive about 87% or about 30% of the time. Some TCR beta chains (roughly 150 of them) were listed as cytomegalovirus-associated.

PCR used 60 Vbeta primers and 13 Jbeta primers. Assay used: immunoSEQ multiplex PCR; TCRdb lists only in-frame clones, some missing. Here the sample spans roughly 110,000 clones, roughly 82% being singletons. Specimen: PBMCs. The receptor comes from a woman in her 50s in good health and CMV-seropositive. The chain couples TRBV6-5 to TRBJ1-3, with 9 nucleotides matching TRBD1. CDR3 region: CASSLDRGGNTIYF. CDR3 coding DNA: TGTGCCAGCAGTTTGGACAGGGGTGGAAACACCATATATTTT.